The present T cell receptor (beta chain) was sequenced within a study of T cell repertoires in cytomegalovirus infection. Turning to the study itself: Shared public TCR beta signatures pointed to both CMV infection and a matching HLA type. Study conclusions and caveats: The ex vivo response showed dominance by HLA-C-restricted CMV-specific TCR beta clonotypes.

About this clonotype itself: Its antigen is still unknown.

A single record per CDR3 protein comes from TCRdb applying MiXCR to the reads. The sample yields around 530,000 distinct CDR3 sequences, 26% seen once. Germline V gene data show CDR1 as LGHNA and CDR2 as YSLEER. V shed 0 bases and J shed 2 bases, with 10 bases lying between them. The CDR3 spans 15 residues. The sequencing sample was made of PBMCs. This sequence joins TRBV4-3 and TRBJ1-2; D ambiguous. This clonotype was obtained from a human donor in good health (CMV status not recorded). Some clones in this sample may be carry-over from other donors' samples. For the CDR3, the DNA is TGCGCCAGCAGCCAAGATCTGATCCGAAACTATGGCTACACCTTC. The encoded protein is CASSQDLIRNYGYTF.